Reported below is one T cell receptor beta chain. This record comes from a study of T cell changes during pregnancy in multiple sclerosis. Assay used: immunoSEQ multiplex PCR; TCRdb lists only in-frame clones, some missing. The sample has under 20,000 clones; more than 75% are singletons. This CDR3 has 16 amino acids. CDR1 and CDR2 (germline): LGHNA, YSLEER. Trimming at V came to 3 bases and at J to 8 bases, leaving 7 bases not matched to a gene. The clonotype was recovered from a female donor with multiple sclerosis, enrolled in a pregnancy study. Specimen: CD8+ T cells from peripheral blood mononuclear cells, collected after pregnancy. The V gene is TRBV4-3, the J gene TRBJ2-1, with 13 bases that match TRBD2. CDR3 region: CASSHRLAGGFDEQFF. The CDR3 bases are TGCGCCAGCAGCCACCGACTAGCGGGGGGTTTCGATGAGCAGTTCTTC.